Shown below are 10 T cell receptor beta chains from a single sample sequenced in a study of OX40 agonist ivuxolimab in advanced cancers. To prepare the library, the immunoSEQ multiplex PCR assay was applied. The clones in this table, taken by TCRdb from immuneACCESS, are in-frame only. Not every clone is retained; where verified, under half of the shortfall comes from an unresolved V gene, and the cause of the rest is unknown. This sample has 37,000 or so clones in its table, and around three quarters of those were observed once. The biggest ten clones account for roughly 20% of the sample. The source was CD4+ or CD8+ T cells sorted from blood, collected in a trial of the OX40 agonist ivuxolimab. The receptors derive from an adult with an advanced solid tumor such as melanoma, head and neck, liver or kidney cancer.

The chain links TRBV6-1 to TRBJ1-3; TRBD1 is a possible D gene (6 bases). Germline V CDR1 and CDR2: MNHNS, SASEGT. The CDR3 extends over 15 amino acids. Trimming removed 4 bases at V and 5 bases at J, with 15 bases between. DNA of the CDR3: TGTGCCAGCAGTGTTGATGGAACAGGGAGAAACACCATATATTTT. It yields the protein CASSVDGTGRNTIYF.

The chain carries TRBV7-9 and TRBJ2-5; 8 bases are shared with TRBD1. From germline, CDR1 is SEHNR and CDR2 FQNEAQ (reference sequence). The CDR3 covers 15 residues. V was clipped by 3 bases and J by 1 base; unmatched bases: 4. In DNA form, the CDR3 reads TGTGCCAGCAGCTTGCGGACAGGGCTCCAAGAGACCCAGTACTTC. This codes for CASSLRTGLQETQYF.

The chain has TRBV20-1 and TRBJ1-1; unclear D gene. The V end was cut by 6 bases, the J end by 6 bases, with 8 bases between. The CDR3 sequence is 10 residues long. CDR1 is DFQATT and CDR2 is SNEGSKA in the germline V gene (reference sequence). The CDR3 is CSAAVPEAFF. The CDR3 DNA reads TGCAGTGCCGCGGTCCCTGAAGCTTTCTTT.

The chain combines TRBV13 with TRBJ1-5; no definite D call. The germline V and J ends were trimmed by 2 bases and 0 bases, with 11 bases remaining between them. The germline gives CDR1 PRHDT, CDR2 FYEKMQ (reference sequence). CDR3 length: 16 amino acids. CDR3 DNA: TGTGCCAGCAGCTTATCTGACGGTGATAGCAATCAGCCCCAGCATTTT. It translates to CASSLSDGDSNQPQHF.

In this sample, this clone turned up once. The V call is TRBV7-9, the J call TRBJ2-5, with 9 positions matching TRBD1. This CDR3 comprises 14 residues. Germline-derived CDR1 and CDR2 are SEHNR and FQNEAQ (reference sequence). Trimming cost V 5 bases and J 3 bases; bases outside gene matches: 4. CDR3 amino acids: CASSAQGAKETQYF. The CDR3 bases are TGTGCCAGCAGCGCACAGGGGGCGAAAGAGACCCAGTACTTC.

This clone was detected a few times. The chain is built from TRBV15 and TRBJ1-5; 7 nucleotides agree with TRBD1. Germline trimming cut 1 base from V and 6 bases from J; bases unmatched to any gene: 3. This CDR3 is 14 amino acids long. The V gene's germline CDR1 is LNHNV and CDR2 YYDKDF (reference sequence). The CDR3 loop reads CATSRAGGPQPQHF. The CDR3 nucleotides are TGTGCCACCAGCAGAGCAGGGGGACCTCAGCCCCAGCATTTT. Full variable domain (missing parts from reference TRBV15 and TRBJ1-5): DAMVIQNPRYQVTQFGKPVTLSCSQTLNHNVMYWYQQKSSQAPKLLFHYYDKDFNNEADTPDNFQSRRPNTSFCFLDIRSPGLGDTAMYLCATSRAGGPQPQHFGDGTRLSIL.

This clone turned up a few times. This chain joins TRBV2 and TRBJ1-2; possibly TRBD1 for D (6 bases). Germline V gene data show CDR1 as SNHLY and CDR2 as FYNNEI. CDR3 length: 17 residues. The germline V and J ends were trimmed by 5 bases and 4 bases, with 23 bases remaining between them. CDR3: CASSYLSAGHQIYGYTF. The DNA for the CDR3 is TGTGCCAGCAGTTATCTTTCCGCGGGACACCAAATCTATGGCTACACCTTC.

The chain recombines TRBV12-5 with TRBJ1-1; D is undetermined. Looked up from germline, CDR1 is LGHNT and CDR2 is FRNRAP. V lost 2 bases to trimming and J lost 0 bases, with 7 bases between them. The CDR3 covers 14 residues. CDR3: CASGLPPLNTEAFF. Here the CDR3 DNA reads TGTGCTAGTGGTTTGCCCCCCCTGAACACTGAAGCTTTCTTT.

This rearrangement joins TRBV6-1 to TRBJ1-2; no clear D gene. V was pared by 2 bases and J by 3 bases, with 13 bases between. CDR1 MNHNS and CDR2 SASEGT come from the germline V gene. This CDR3 contains 15 residues. The DNA of the CDR3 is TGTGCCAGCAGTGAAATCTACGCCGAGGACTATGGCTACACCTTC. Translated: CASSEIYAEDYGYTF.

The chain is built from TRBV6-5 and TRBJ1-4; D call uncertain. The CDR3 runs 14 residues. Germline V gene sequence: CDR1 MNHEY, CDR2 SVGAGI. Between the trimmed V and J ends, which lost 6 bases and 3 bases, there was a span of 11 bases. In nucleotides, the CDR3 is TGTGCCAGCAGAAATGGGGTGGCTAATGAAAAACTGTTTTTT. This translates into CASRNGVANEKLFF.